The 28 T cell receptor beta chains listed next were all sequenced from one sample in a study of T-cell memory formation after mild COVID-19. TCRdb processed the 5' RACE reads anew with MiXCR; each CDR3 protein has one entry. The sample has hundreds of thousands of distinct CDR3 sequences; 7% to 10% are singletons. The sample was PBMCs or a T cell subset sorted from them (not recorded which). These TCRs come from a man younger than 35 who had mild COVID-19 (a few samples of this study predate the infection). Cell type and time point are not known.

The gene calls are TRBV5-1 and TRBJ1-1, with D possibly TRBD1 on 5 matching bases. The V gene's germline CDR1 is SGHRS and CDR2 YFSETQ. With 4 bases removed from V and 2 bases from J, the gap between germline ends came to 15 bases. The CDR3 loop spans 15 amino acids. The CDR3 region has the DNA TGCGCCAGCAGCCTCTTTTCGGGGGGAAACACTGAAGCTTTCTTT. The encoded protein is CASSLFSGGNTEAFF.

The chain recombines TRBV2 with TRBJ2-7; D is uncertain. From germline, CDR1 is SNHLY and CDR2 FYNNEI. The CDR3 length is 15 residues. V gave up 4 bases and J gave up 2 bases, with 15 bases separating them. This CDR3 is CASSAVWPFTYEQYF. In DNA form, the CDR3 reads TGTGCCAGCAGTGCGGTGTGGCCATTCACCTACGAGCAGTACTTC.

The V call is TRBV15, the J call TRBJ1-2, with D possibly TRBD1 on 5 matching bases. The germline CDR1 and CDR2 sequences are LNHNV and YYDKDF (reference sequence). The CDR3 loop spans 16 amino acids. V was trimmed by 3 bases and J by 4 bases, leaving 18 bases between them. The CDR3 sequence is CATSSSRGSLGYGYTF. CDR3 sequence (DNA): TGTGCCACCAGCAGCTCGCGGGGCTCTTTGGGCTATGGCTACACCTTC. Based on the CDR3 plus reference TRBV15 and TRBJ1-2, the full variable domain is DAMVIQNPRYQVTQFGKPVTLSCSQTLNHNVMYWYQQKSSQAPKLLFHYYDKDFNNEADTPDNFQSRRPNTSFCFLDIRSPGLGDTAMYLCATSSSRGSLGYGYTFGSGTRLTVV.

A few counts support this clonotype. The rearrangement links TRBV20-1 to TRBJ2-3, with D possibly being TRBD1 (6 bases). The length of the CDR3 is 15 residues. Between the trimmed V and J ends, which lost 0 bases and 1 base, there was a span of 11 bases. The germline V gene has CDR1 DFQATT and CDR2 SNEGSKA (reference sequence). The CDR3 bases are TGCAGTGCTAGAGACCAGGGGAAGGGCACAGATACGCAGTATTTT. As protein: CSARDQGKGTDTQYF.

In this sample, this clonotype turned up many times. The chain employs TRBV7-2 and TRBJ2-1; 12 bases line up with TRBD2. Per germline, CDR1 SGHTA and CDR2 FQGNSA. The CDR3 consists of 16 residues. After removal of 6 bases from V and 6 bases from J, the junction contained 9 bases not matched to a gene. The CDR3 spells CASRTPGLAGTNEQFF. The CDR3 nucleotides are TGTGCCAGCAGAACTCCGGGACTAGCGGGCACCAATGAGCAGTTCTTC.

The chain uses TRBV25-1 and TRBJ2-2; D is unresolved. The ends were cut back, 3 bases at V and 5 bases at J, with 10 bases in the middle. Germline V gene data show CDR1 as MGHDK and CDR2 as SYGVNS. The CDR3 runs 14 residues. The CDR3, as DNA: TGTGCCAGCAGTGAGGCAATGTGGACCGGGGAGCTGTTTTTT. Translated: CASSEAMWTGELFF.

This clonotype showed up just a few times. The CDR3 bases are TGTGCCAGCAGCTTAGGAGGCAGACAACAAGAGACCCAGTACTTC. Amino acids: CASSLGGRQQETQYF. The chain uses TRBV7-6 and TRBJ2-5; D not certain. The germline V gene encodes CDR1 SGHVS and CDR2 FNYEAQ. The CDR3 consists of 15 residues. Trimming left V 1 base short and J 2 bases short, with 11 bases between.

This clonotype was found many times. The chain couples TRBV4-3 to TRBJ1-5; D is uncertain. Germline CDR1 reads LGHNA; CDR2 reads YSLEER. With 3 bases removed from V and 4 bases from J, the gap between germline ends came to 13 bases. This CDR3 is 15 amino acids long. Here the CDR3 DNA reads TGCGCCAGCAGCCAGGTGTGGACCGCTAATCAGCCCCAGCATTTT. It translates to CASSQVWTANQPQHF.

This clonotype was observed at least ten times. The chain has TRBV10-3 and TRBJ1-3; a possible D gene is TRBD1 (6 bases). The CDR3 is 14 amino acids. Germline V gene lookup returns CDR1 ENHRY and CDR2 SYGVKD. V lost 8 bases, J lost 0 bases, and 11 bases lay in between. The CDR3 DNA reads as TGTGCCATCGGACAGCATATCTCTGGAAACACCATATATTTT. Protein product: CAIGQHISGNTIYF.

The chain links TRBV5-1 to TRBJ1-2; D might be TRBD1 (6 bases). There are 14 residues in the CDR3. V shed 4 bases and J shed 6 bases, with 16 bases lying between them. Germline assignment: CDR1 SGHRS and CDR2 YFSETQ. In DNA, the CDR3 is TGCGCCAGCAGCCCCAGCGCAGGGGCAAATGGCTACACCTTC. This encodes CASSPSAGANGYTF.

In its sample, this clonotype was seen many times. This rearrangement joins TRBV7-3 to TRBJ2-1; D perhaps matches TRBD1 (6 bases). Trimming took 5 bases from V and 7 from J, leaving 9 bases between them. The CDR3 runs to 12 residues. Germline loops: CDR1 SGHTA, CDR2 FQGTGA. The chain's CDR3 is CASSIRGNEQFF. The CDR3, as DNA: TGTGCCAGCAGCATAAGGGGGAATGAGCAGTTCTTC.

This clonotype occurred many times. The chain joins TRBV4-2 to TRBJ2-7; no reliable D call. The CDR3 is 13 amino acids. V was pared by 4 bases and J by 6 bases, with 13 bases between. Germline CDR1 reads LGHNA; CDR2 reads YNFKEQ. The DNA of the CDR3 is TGTGCCAGCAGCCTCCACAGCGCAGGCGAGCAGTACTTC. This sequence encodes CASSLHSAGEQYF.

There are a few counts of this clonotype. This chain links TRBV7-9 with TRBJ1-3; 7 bases agree with TRBD1. V trimming: 3 bases; J trimming: 4 bases; junction bases outside the gene matches: 12. This CDR3 spans 17 amino acids. CDR1 and CDR2 from the germline V gene are SEHNR and FQNEAQ (reference sequence). The CDR3 sequence is CASSFNYRDRGGNTIYF. DNA for the CDR3: TGTGCCAGCAGCTTCAATTATAGGGACAGAGGGGGAAACACCATATATTTT.

Only a few counts were recorded for this clonotype. The rearrangement joins TRBV7-2 to TRBJ1-6; possibly TRBD1 for D (6 bases). Trimming left V 3 bases short and J 7 bases short, with 13 bases between. Germline CDR1 is SGHTA and CDR2 is FQGNSA. This CDR3 has 15 amino acids. The CDR3 DNA follows: TGTGCCAGCAGCTTGGGGGCCAGGGAAAATTCACCCCTCCACTTT. It translates to CASSLGARENSPLHF.

In its sample, this clonotype was seen a few times. This chain links TRBV7-8 with TRBJ2-7; D gene uncertain. This CDR3 has 12 amino acids. CDR1 SGHVS and CDR2 FQNEAQ come from the germline V gene. The CDR3 is CASSLAEDEFNV. The CDR3 DNA reads as TGTGCCAGCAGCTTAGCAGAGGACGAGTTCAACGTC.

In its sample, this clonotype was seen a few times. This chain connects TRBV14 to TRBJ2-5; D unresolved. CDR1 and CDR2 (germline): SGHDN, FVKESK. The length of the CDR3 is 12 residues. Deletions cut 2 bases from V and 5 bases from J, with 6 bases between. The CDR3 spells CASSQSLETQYF. DNA of the CDR3: TGTGCCAGCAGCCAATCCCTTGAGACCCAGTACTTC.

The chain combines TRBV10-3 with TRBJ1-1, with no clear D. Germline assignment: CDR1 ENHRY and CDR2 SYGVKD. This CDR3 spans 12 amino acids. With 4 bases removed from V and 11 bases from J, the gap between germline ends came to 14 bases. The CDR3 is CAISVERGRAFF. The CDR3 coding sequence is TGTGCCATCAGTGTCGAACGTGGGAGGGCTTTCTTT.

This clonotype was counted a few times. The chain couples TRBV5-1 to TRBJ2-3, with 10 nucleotides matching TRBD1. The CDR3 totals 16 residues. Germline CDR1 and CDR2: SGHRS and YFSETQ. J gave up 5 bases and V 4 bases, and 10 bases lay outside the gene matches. The CDR3 is CASSGMTGGTGDTQYF. CDR3 nucleotide sequence: TGCGCCAGCAGCGGCATGACAGGGGGCACCGGAGATACGCAGTATTTT.

This clonotype was seen a handful of times. The chain links TRBV4-2 to TRBJ1-1; 9 positions match TRBD1. The CDR3 length is 13 residues. V shed 4 bases and J 7 bases; nucleotides not matched to a gene: 4. Germline CDR1 LGHNA, CDR2 YNFKEQ. The CDR3 coding sequence is TGTGCCAGCAGCCCGGGACAGGGAGGTGAAGCTTTCTTT. Protein sequence: CASSPGQGGEAFF.

This clonotype showed up just a few times. This sequence joins TRBV6-1 and TRBJ1-5, with a tentative D call TRBD1 (6 bases). In germline, CDR1 is MNHNS, CDR2 SASEGT. With 7 bases removed from V and 1 base from J, the gap between germline ends came to 11 bases. The length of the CDR3 is 14 residues. CDR3 sequence reads: CASTYRDSNQPQHF. CDR3 in DNA: TGTGCCAGCACCTACAGGGACAGCAATCAGCCCCAGCATTTT.

This clonotype appeared a few times. The gene calls are TRBV12-3 or TRBV12-4 and TRBJ2-2; 7 nucleotides agree with TRBD2. Unmatched junction bases numbered 8, after V lost 7 bases and J lost 3 bases. CDR3 length: 15 amino acids. The CDR3 loop reads CASIPSGVYTGELFF. The DNA of the CDR3 is TGTGCCAGCATCCCGAGCGGGGTGTACACCGGGGAGCTGTTTTTT.

V gene TRBV9 combines with J gene TRBJ2-5; D gene uncertain. This CDR3 is built from 16 residues. V was shortened by 0 bases and J by 4 bases, with 16 bases between the two germline ends. CDR1 is SGDLS, CDR2 YYNGEE, per germline. Here the CDR3 DNA reads TGTGCCAGCAGCGTAGGGGTTGGGAATACCCTAGAGACCCAGTACTTC. Residues: CASSVGVGNTLETQYF.

In its sample, this clonotype was seen many times. V and J are TRBV20-1 and TRBJ1-4; D possibly corresponds to TRBD1 (5 bases). This CDR3 comprises 11 residues. Germline V gene lookup returns CDR1 DFQATT and CDR2 SNEGSKA (reference sequence). V lost 7 bases and J lost 7, with 10 bases in between. In DNA, the CDR3 is TGCAGTGACCCAAGGGGTGAAAAACTGTTTTTT. This gives the protein CSDPRGEKLFF.

The chain couples TRBV19 to TRBJ2-3, with a weak D call TRBD1 (5 bases). This CDR3 is 17 amino acids long. Germline V CDR1 and CDR2: LNHDA, SQIVND (reference sequence). Deletions cut 5 bases from V and 3 bases from J, with 21 bases between. The CDR3 is CASSLLRGSQGTDTQYF. The CDR3 DNA sequence: TGTGCCAGTAGTTTGCTGCGAGGCAGCCAGGGAACAGATACGCAGTATTTT.

This clonotype was picked up a small number of times. The chain combines TRBV28 with TRBJ2-1; no firm D call. V shed 7 bases and J shed 7 bases, with 14 bases lying between them. Germline V CDR1 and CDR2: MDHEN, SYDVKM. The CDR3 runs to 13 residues. The DNA for the CDR3 is TGTGCCAGCATCGTGTCCGGAGCTAATGAGCAGTTCTTC. It encodes CASIVSGANEQFF.

The chain carries TRBV25-1 and TRBJ2-7; D is unresolved. V lost 4 bases to trimming and J lost 1 base, with 8 bases between them. The CDR3 is 13 amino acids. Germline V gene data show CDR1 as MGHDK and CDR2 as SYGVNS. CDR3: CASSAYLSYEQYF. As DNA, the CDR3 is TGTGCCAGCAGTGCCTACCTTTCCTACGAGCAGTACTTC.

This clonotype was counted a few times. This chain joins TRBV5-5 and TRBJ2-7; D might be TRBD1 or TRBD2, each matching 6 bases. The germline V gene encodes CDR1 SGHKS and CDR2 YYEKEE (reference sequence). Trimming took off 5 bases at V and 2 bases at J, with 14 bases between the two ends. This CDR3 has 14 residues. The CDR3 loop is CASSSIGGPYEQYF. The DNA of the CDR3 is TGTGCCAGCAGTTCGATTGGGGGGCCCTACGAGCAGTACTTC.

In this sample, this clonotype turned up many times. The chain carries TRBV7-6 and TRBJ2-1; maybe TRBD1 (6 bases). The CDR3 covers 15 residues. Trimming left V 4 bases short and J 0 bases short, with 10 bases between. CDR1 and CDR2 from the germline V gene are SGHVS and FNYEAQ. The CDR3 sequence: CASSSGQSSYNEQFF. The CDR3 bases are TGTGCCAGCAGCTCTGGACAGAGCTCCTACAATGAGCAGTTCTTC.